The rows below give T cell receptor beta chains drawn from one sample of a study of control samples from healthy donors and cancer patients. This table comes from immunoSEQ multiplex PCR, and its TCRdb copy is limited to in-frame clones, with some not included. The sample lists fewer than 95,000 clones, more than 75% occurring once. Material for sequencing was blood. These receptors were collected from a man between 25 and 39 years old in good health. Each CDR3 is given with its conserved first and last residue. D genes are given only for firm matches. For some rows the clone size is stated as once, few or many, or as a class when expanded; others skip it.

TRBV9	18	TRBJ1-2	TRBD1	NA	CASSPSMGRGATDYGYTF	TGTGCCAGCAGCCCCTCAATGGGCAGGGGGGCTACGGACTATGGCTACACCTTC
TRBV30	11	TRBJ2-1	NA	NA	CAWGARRKQFF	TGTGCCTGGGGGGCCCGGAGGAAGCAGTTCTTC
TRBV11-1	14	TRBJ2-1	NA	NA	CASSSRGMGNEQFF	TGTGCCAGCAGCTCCAGGGGTATGGGCAATGAGCAGTTCTTC
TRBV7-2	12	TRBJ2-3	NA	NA	CASSLAIDTQYF	TGTGCCAGCAGCTTAGCTATTGATACGCAGTATTTT
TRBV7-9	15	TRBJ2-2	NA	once	CASSLVARNTGELFF	TGTGCCAGCAGCTTAGTTGCCAGGAACACCGGGGAGCTGTTTTTT
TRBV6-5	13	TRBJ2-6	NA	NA	CASNRAGANVLTF	TGTGCCAGTAACAGGGCCGGGGCCAACGTCCTGACTTTC
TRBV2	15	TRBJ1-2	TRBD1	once	CASSVSGQGARGYTF	TGTGCCAGCAGTGTTTCGGGACAGGGGGCGAGGGGCTACACCTTC
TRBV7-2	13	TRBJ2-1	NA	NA	CASNPPGYNEQFF	TGTGCCAGCAACCCGCCGGGGTACAATGAGCAGTTCTTC
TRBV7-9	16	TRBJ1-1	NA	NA	CASSRFRGVGNTEAFF	TGTGCCAGCAGCCGATTCAGGGGTGTAGGGAACACTGAAGCTTTCTTT
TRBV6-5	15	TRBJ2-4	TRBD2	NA	CASSQLSGGANIQYF	TGTGCCAGCAGCCAACTTAGCGGGGGGGCAAACATTCAGTACTTC
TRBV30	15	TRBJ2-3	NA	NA	CAWSLGGVETDTQYF	TGTGCCTGGAGTTTAGGCGGGGTAGAGACAGATACGCAGTATTTT
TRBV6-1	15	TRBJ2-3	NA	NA	CASSEAVRVGDTQYF	TGTGCCAGCAGTGAAGCGGTCAGGGTAGGAGATACGCAGTATTTT
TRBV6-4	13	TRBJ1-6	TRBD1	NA	CASSAGGGSPLHF	TGTGCCAGCAGTGCAGGGGGCGGTTCACCCCTCCACTTT
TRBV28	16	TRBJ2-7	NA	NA	CASSSWGEVGSYEQYF	TGTGCCAGCAGTTCCTGGGGGGAGGTTGGATCCTACGAGCAGTACTTC
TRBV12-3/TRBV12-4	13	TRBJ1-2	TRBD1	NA	CASTPGQYYGYTF	TGTGCCAGCACACCGGGACAGTACTATGGCTACACCTTC
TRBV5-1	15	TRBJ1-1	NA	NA	CASRPGPLLNTEAFF	TGCGCCAGCAGGCCGGGGCCTCTGCTAAACACTGAAGCTTTCTTT
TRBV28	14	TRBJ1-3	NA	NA	CASTTGTQGNTIYF	TGTGCCAGCACCACCGGGACTCAGGGAAACACCATATATTTT
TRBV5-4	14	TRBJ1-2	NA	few	CASSLASENYGYTF	TGTGCCAGCAGCTTGGCGTCAGAGAACTATGGCTACACCTTC
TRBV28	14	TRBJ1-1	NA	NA	CASSPPQGNTEAFF	TGTGCCAGCAGTCCCCCCCAAGGCAACACTGAAGCTTTCTTT
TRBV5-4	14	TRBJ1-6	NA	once	CASSLPGEGSPLHF	TGTGCCAGCAGCTTACCAGGGGAGGGTTCACCCCTCCACTTT
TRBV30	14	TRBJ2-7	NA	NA	CAWSPHTINSEQYF	TGTGCCTGGAGCCCGCATACTATCAACAGCGAGCAGTACTTC
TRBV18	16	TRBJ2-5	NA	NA	CASSSGLVQVGETQYF	TGTGCCAGCTCATCGGGGCTCGTGCAGGTTGGGGAGACCCAGTACTTC
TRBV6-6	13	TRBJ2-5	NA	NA	CASTLRGRETQYF	TGTGCCAGCACTTTACGAGGGAGAGAGACCCAGTACTTC
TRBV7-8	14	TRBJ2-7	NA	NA	CASSLTGAAYEQYF	TGTGCCAGCAGCTTAACTGGGGCAGCCTACGAGCAGTACTTC
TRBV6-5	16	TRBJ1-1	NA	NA	CASSYSIQGIKTEAFF	TGTGCCAGCAGTTACTCGATTCAGGGGATAAAAACTGAAGCTTTCTTT
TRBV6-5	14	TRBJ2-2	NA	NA	CASSYWASTGELFF	TGTGCCAGCAGTTACTGGGCAAGCACCGGGGAGCTGTTTTTT
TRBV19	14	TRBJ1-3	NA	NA	CASSAQGDGNTIYF	TGTGCCAGTAGTGCCCAGGGAGATGGAAACACCATATATTTT
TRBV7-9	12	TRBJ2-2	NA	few	CASSLNTGELFF	TGTGCCAGCAGCTTAAACACCGGGGAGCTGTTTTTT
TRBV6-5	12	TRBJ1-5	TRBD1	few	CASSRTGGHQHF	TGTGCCAGCAGCCGAACAGGGGGCCACCAGCATTTT
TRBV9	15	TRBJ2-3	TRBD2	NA	CASSVGGGAFDTQYF	TGTGCCAGCAGCGTTGGCGGGGGGGCATTCGATACGCAGTATTTT
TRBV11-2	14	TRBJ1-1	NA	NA	CASSSVQGRAEAFF	TGTGCCAGCAGCTCCGTACAGGGTCGGGCTGAAGCTTTCTTT
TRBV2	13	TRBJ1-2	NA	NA	CASSDPGQNGYTF	TGTGCCAGCAGTGACCCCGGACAGAATGGCTACACCTTC
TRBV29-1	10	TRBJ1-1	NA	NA	CSVLYTEAFF	TGCAGCGTTTTATACACTGAAGCTTTCTTT
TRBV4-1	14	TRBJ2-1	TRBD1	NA	CASSQTGTGGPQFF	TGCGCCAGCAGCCAAACCGGGACAGGGGGCCCCCAGTTCTTC
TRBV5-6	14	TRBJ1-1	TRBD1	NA	CASSAKQGVTEAFF	TGTGCCAGCAGCGCTAAACAGGGGGTAACTGAAGCTTTCTTT
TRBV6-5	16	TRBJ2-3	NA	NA	CASSYSALGMADTQYF	TGTGCCAGCAGTTACTCGGCACTAGGAATGGCAGATACGCAGTATTTT
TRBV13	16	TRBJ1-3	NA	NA	CASSLRTGSSGNTIYF	TGTGCCAGCAGCTTACGGACGGGGAGCTCTGGAAACACCATATATTTT
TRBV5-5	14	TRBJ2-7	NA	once	CASSFRGSPYEQYF	TGTGCCAGCAGCTTCCGGGGATCTCCCTACGAGCAGTACTTC
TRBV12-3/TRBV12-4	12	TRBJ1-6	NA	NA	CASRYYNSPLHF	TGTGCCAGCAGGTACTATAATTCACCCCTCCACTTT
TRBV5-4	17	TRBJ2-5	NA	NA	CASSLAGVGGGKETQYF	TGTGCCAGCAGCTTGGCGGGGGTAGGAGGGGGAAAAGAGACCCAGTACTTC
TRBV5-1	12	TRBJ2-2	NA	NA	CASSPLGGELFF	TGCGCCAGCAGCCCCCTTGGCGGGGAGCTGTTTTTT
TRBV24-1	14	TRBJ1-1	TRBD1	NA	CATSDDRGNTEAFF	TGTGCCACCAGTGATGACAGGGGAAACACTGAAGCTTTCTTT
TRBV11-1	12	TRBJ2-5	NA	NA	CASSPRKETQYF	TGTGCCAGCAGCCCTAGGAAAGAGACCCAGTACTTC
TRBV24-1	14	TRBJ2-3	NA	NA	CATSLREVTDTQYF	TGTGCCACCAGTCTCAGGGAGGTCACAGATACGCAGTATTTT
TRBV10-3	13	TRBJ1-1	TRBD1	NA	CAISEQGGTEAFF	TGTGCCATCAGTGAACAGGGGGGCACTGAAGCTTTCTTT
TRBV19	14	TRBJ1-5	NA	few	CASSIDKDWQPQHF	TGTGCCAGTAGTATAGATAAGGACTGGCAGCCCCAGCATTTT
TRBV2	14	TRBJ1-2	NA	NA	CASSELEANYGYTF	TGTGCCAGCAGTGAGCTCGAAGCTAACTATGGCTACACCTTC